Shown below are 21 T cell receptor beta chains from a single sample sequenced in a study of control samples from healthy donors and cancer patients. The method was immunoSEQ multiplex PCR; TCRdb's version includes in-frame clones alone and lacks a portion of them. This table holds approximately 150,000 clones, about 94% found once. The sequencing sample was made of blood. The receptors derive from a woman in her 30s in good health.

This chain connects TRBV28 to TRBJ2-6; TRBD2 aligns across 8 bases. Germline CDR1 reads MDHEN; CDR2 reads SYDVKM. J was trimmed by 2 bases and V by 4 bases; bases with no gene match: 1. CDR3 size: 15 residues. The chain's CDR3 is CASSSGGAGANVLTF. Here the CDR3 DNA reads TGTGCCAGCAGTTCGGGAGGGGCTGGGGCCAACGTCCTGACTTTC.

The chain links TRBV7-2 to TRBJ1-2; D uncertain. The ends were cut back, 0 bases at V and 3 bases at J, with 11 bases in the middle. The CDR3 is 15 residues long. Germline assignment: CDR1 SGHTA and CDR2 FQGNSA. The CDR3 region is CASSLALRLDYGYTF. CDR3 in DNA: TGTGCCAGCAGCTTAGCGCTTAGGTTGGACTATGGCTACACCTTC. Combining the CDR3 with reference TRBV7-2 and TRBJ1-2 gives the whole variable domain GAGVSQSPSNKVTEKGKDVELRCDPISGHTALYWYRQSLGQGLEFLIYFQGNSAPDKSGLPSDRFSAERTGGSVSTLTIQRTQQEDSAVYLCASSLALRLDYGYTFGSGTRLTVV.

This clone was found once. The chain has TRBV27 and TRBJ1-4, with D tentatively TRBD1 (5 bases). The germline CDR1 and CDR2 sequences are MNHEY and SMNVEV (reference sequence). The CDR3 runs to 14 residues. The ends were cut back, 2 bases at V and 8 bases at J, with 12 bases in the middle. DNA of the CDR3: TGTGCCAGCAGTTTACTCTCCGGGGGGGAAAAACTGTTTTTT. It yields the protein CASSLLSGGEKLFF.

The rearrangement uses TRBV9 and TRBJ2-3; no clear D. With 4 bases removed from V and 3 bases from J, the gap between germline ends came to 6 bases. This CDR3 is built from 12 residues. CDR1 SGDLS and CDR2 YYNGEE come from the germline V gene. The CDR3 spells CASSPHTDTQYF. CDR3 sequence (DNA): TGTGCCAGCAGCCCGCATACAGATACGCAGTATTTT.

This chain connects TRBV6-6 to TRBJ2-1; D perhaps matches TRBD2 (5 bases). Germline values: CDR1 MNHNY, CDR2 SVGAGI (reference sequence). The CDR3 consists of 11 residues. Trimming cost V 11 bases and J 8 bases, with 13 bases left between them. As DNA, the CDR3 is TGTGCCGAGGGCGAAAGGGATGAGCAGTTCTTC. Its translation is CAEGERDEQFF.

The chain carries TRBV2 and TRBJ2-3, with D maybe TRBD2 (5 bases). The CDR3 runs 14 residues. Germline values: CDR1 SNHLY, CDR2 FYNNEI. The V and J ends lost 8 bases and 3 bases respectively, with 15 bases between them. CDR3 in amino acids: CASAASKRTDTQYF. In DNA, the CDR3 is TGTGCCAGCGCGGCTAGCAAGCGGACAGATACGCAGTATTTT.

The chain employs TRBV7-9 and TRBJ2-3, with 7 bases matching TRBD2. The CDR3 totals 15 residues. The germline CDR1 and CDR2 sequences are SEHNR and FQNEAQ (reference sequence). With V trimmed by 7 bases and J by 4 bases, 11 bases remained unmatched. The CDR3 loop reads CASTRGAGVADTQYF. CDR3 DNA sequence: TGTGCCAGCACCCGTGGGGCGGGAGTGGCAGATACGCAGTATTTT.

The V and J genes are TRBV6-5 and TRBJ1-6; D is perhaps TRBD1 (6 bases). CDR3 length equals 15 residues. V was clipped by 4 bases and J by 6 bases, with 13 bases between them. Germline CDR1 reads MNHEY; CDR2 reads SVGAGI. The CDR3 DNA reads as TGTGCCAGCAGTTGGGGGCAGGCGATTAATTCACCCCTCCACTTT. Protein sequence: CASSWGQAINSPLHF.

V and J are TRBV25-1 and TRBJ2-3; D gene ambiguous. This CDR3 comprises 15 residues. The V gene lost 1 base and the J gene lost 5 bases, with 13 bases spanning the gap. Germline V CDR1 and CDR2: MGHDK, SYGVNS. CDR3 DNA: TGTGCCAGCAGTGAATGGCGAGTAGGGAAAGATACGCAGTATTTT. This sequence encodes CASSEWRVGKDTQYF.

This clone was seen just once. The rearrangement uses TRBV15 and TRBJ2-1; 7 bases are shared with TRBD2. The junction had 8 bases not matched to a gene; V was cut back by 0 bases and J by 6 bases. The germline V gene encodes CDR1 LNHNV and CDR2 YYDKDF (reference sequence). The CDR3 consists of 16 residues. The CDR3 DNA follows: TGTGCCACCAGCAGAGAGTCCGCGGGAGTGTTCAATGAGCAGTTCTTC. This sequence encodes CATSRESAGVFNEQFF. Full variable domain (rest looked up from reference TRBV15 and TRBJ2-1): DAMVIQNPRYQVTQFGKPVTLSCSQTLNHNVMYWYQQKSSQAPKLLFHYYDKDFNNEADTPDNFQSRRPNTSFCFLDIRSPGLGDTAMYLCATSRESAGVFNEQFFGPGTRLTVL.

This chain connects TRBV4-1 to TRBJ1-5, with D unresolved. Trimming stripped 4 bases from V and 7 bases from J, with 11 bases between. The CDR3 is made up of 13 amino acids. Germline V gene sequence: CDR1 MGHRA, CDR2 YSYEKL. The CDR3 nucleotides read TGCGCCAGCAGCCTCGGGTTAAGCCAGCCCCAGCATTTT. Protein sequence: CASSLGLSQPQHF.

The chain is built from TRBV13 and TRBJ2-1; 11 nucleotides match TRBD2. This CDR3 is 15 amino acids long. The junction had 7 bases not matched to a gene; V was cut back by 4 bases and J by 8 bases. CDR1 is PRHDT, CDR2 FYEKMQ, per germline (reference sequence). The CDR3 spells CASSSGTSGYDEQFF. The CDR3 DNA reads as TGTGCCAGCAGCTCGGGGACTAGCGGATACGATGAGCAGTTCTTC.

The chain employs TRBV3-1 (or the pseudogene TRBV3-2) and TRBJ2-6; TRBD1 matches 8 bases. Germline-derived CDR1 and CDR2 are LGHDT and YNNKEL (reference sequence). CDR3 length equals 19 residues. The ends lost 1 base at V and 0 bases at J; junction bases unmatched: 8. This chain's CDR3 is CASSQVGTGTFSGANVLTF. The CDR3 nucleotides read TGTGCCAGCAGCCAAGTCGGGACAGGAACCTTCTCTGGGGCCAACGTCCTGACTTTC.

This chain joins TRBV2 and TRBJ2-1; 7 bases are a match to TRBD1. There are 14 residues in the CDR3. V shed 11 bases and J 4 bases; nucleotides not matched to a gene: 11. The V gene's germline CDR1 is SNHLY and CDR2 FYNNEI. The CDR3 loop reads CAATGTADYNEQFF. The CDR3 DNA is TGTGCCGCCACCGGGACAGCGGATTACAATGAGCAGTTCTTC.

The chain employs TRBV5-6 and TRBJ2-7; possible D gene TRBD1, 6 bases. TRBJ2-5 matches the DNA end more closely, so the J call is doubtful. The germline gives CDR1 SGHDT, CDR2 YYEEEE. This CDR3 has 16 amino acids. The CDR3 reads CASSSVGTRGQETQYF. The CDR3 DNA reads as TGTGCCAGCAGCTCAGTGGGGACAAGGGGACAAGAGACCCAGTACTTC.

This clone has just a few counts. The chain recombines TRBV30 with TRBJ2-1; D is uncertain. V was shortened by 4 bases and J by 7 bases, with 8 bases between the two germline ends. The V gene's germline CDR1 is GTSNPN and CDR2 SVGIG (reference sequence). This CDR3 comprises 11 residues. CDR3 nucleotide sequence: TGTGCCTGGAACTGGGCGAATGAGCAGTTCTTC. It is translated as CAWNWANEQFF.

The chain joins TRBV4-3 to TRBJ2-7, with TRBD1 matching over 7 bases. This CDR3 comprises 15 residues. Trimming at V came to 2 bases and at J to 5 bases, leaving 9 bases not matched to a gene. The germline V gene encodes CDR1 LGHNA and CDR2 YSLEER. This CDR3 is CASSQSPVQGNEQYF. The CDR3 nucleotides read TGCGCCAGCAGCCAAAGCCCGGTACAGGGGAACGAGCAGTACTTC.

The genes are TRBV10-3 and TRBJ2-1; D might be TRBD2 (6 bases). The CDR3 spans 15 residues. From germline, CDR1 is ENHRY and CDR2 SYGVKD. Trimming shortened V by 10 bases and J by 3 bases, and 19 bases separated the two germline ends. The chain's CDR3 is CATHLGGTNYNEQFF. CDR3 DNA: TGTGCCACCCACCTCGGAGGGACCAACTACAATGAGCAGTTCTTC.

The J gene is TRBJ2-7, the V gene TRBV6-6; the D gene is possibly TRBD1 (5 bases). This CDR3 has 14 residues. Trimming stripped 0 bases from V and 0 bases from J, with 6 bases between. CDR1 and CDR2 from the germline V gene are MNHNY and SVGAGI (reference sequence). The CDR3 region has the DNA TGTGCCAGCAGTTACTCGACAGCCTCCTACGAGCAGTACTTC. Protein sequence: CASSYSTASYEQYF.

The chain links TRBV2 to TRBJ1-5; D might be TRBD1 (5 bases). The V and J ends lost 4 bases and 3 bases respectively, with 7 bases between them. The CDR3 sequence is 13 residues long. Germline V CDR1 and CDR2: SNHLY, FYNNEI. CDR3 sequence (DNA): TGTGCCAGCAGTGGACAGAACAATCAGCCCCAGCATTTT. Residues: CASSGQNNQPQHF.

V and J are TRBV5-5 and TRBJ1-1, with TRBD1 matching over 8 bases. The CDR3 has 15 amino acids. Trimming removed 4 bases from V and 3 bases from J; junction bases left unmatched: 8. Germline CDR1 reads SGHKS; CDR2 reads YYEKEE (reference sequence). CDR3 amino acids: CASSPRDRRDTEAFF. The CDR3 bases are TGTGCCAGCAGCCCTAGGGACAGGAGGGACACTGAAGCTTTCTTT.